A selection of T cell receptor beta chains follows, all from one sample in a study of cytomegalovirus exposure and HLA in healthy donors. Assay used: immunoSEQ multiplex PCR; TCRdb lists only in-frame clones, some missing. The table has more than 100,000 clones, around 10% seen once. The sample comprised PBMCs. These receptors originate from a woman aged 40 to 50 in good health and CMV-seropositive. The CDR3 runs from the conserved cysteine through the conserved F or W. A D gene is named only where the DNA matches it firmly. Size tells how often a clone was seen (once, few, many) or the class of an expanded clone, and some rows leave it out.

v_call,clone_size,d_call,j_call,cdr3_aa,cdr3_nt
TRBV18,-,-,TRBJ1-1,CASSPDIKNTEAFF,TGTGCCAGCTCCCCGGACATCAAGAACACTGAAGCTTTCTTT
TRBV2,few,TRBD1,TRBJ2-2,CATPTGKNTGELFF,TGTGCCACCCCGACAGGGAAGAACACCGGGGAGCTGTTTTTT
TRBV7-2,few,-,TRBJ2-7,CASSRIGGSEQYF,TGTGCCAGCAGCCGAATAGGCGGGTCCGAGCAGTACTTC
TRBV29-1,-,-,TRBJ1-3,CSVTSGTSYSGNTIYF,TGCAGCGTGACGTCCGGGACATCCTACTCTGGAAACACCATATATTTT
TRBV6-5,-,-,TRBJ1-2,CASSINSLNYGYTF,TGTGCCAGCAGTATTAACAGCCTTAACTATGGCTACACCTTC
TRBV7-2,-,TRBD1,TRBJ1-2,CASSLARQGGYGYTF,TGTGCCAGCAGCTTAGCCAGACAGGGGGGCTATGGCTACACCTTC
TRBV11-2,-,TRBD1,TRBJ1-6,CASSLAWDRNSPLHF,TGTGCCAGCAGCTTAGCCTGGGACAGAAATTCACCCCTCCACTTT
TRBV7-9,-,-,TRBJ2-7,CASSRGTVYEQYF,TGTGCCAGCAGCCGCGGGACAGTCTACGAGCAGTACTTC
TRBV9,-,-,TRBJ1-1,CASSVLQGRNTEAFF,TGTGCCAGCAGCGTTTTACAGGGCAGGAACACTGAAGCTTTCTTT
TRBV4-1,-,TRBD1,TRBJ2-7,CASSLNPGTGAYEQYF,TGCGCCAGCAGCTTGAACCCCGGGACAGGGGCCTACGAGCAGTACTTC
TRBV5-1,-,TRBD1,TRBJ2-2,CASSLQGAYTGELFF,TGCGCCAGCAGCCTACAGGGGGCCTACACCGGGGAGCTGTTTTTT
TRBV19,few,-,TRBJ1-5,CASSISFILRNQPQHF,TGTGCCAGTAGTATCTCGTTCATACTTCGAAATCAGCCCCAGCATTTT
TRBV5-6,few,-,TRBJ1-2,CASNHRGSNYGYTF,TGTGCCAGCAACCATCGTGGGAGTAACTATGGCTACACCTTC
TRBV9,few,-,TRBJ1-6,CASGPSYNSPLHF,TGTGCCAGCGGGCCCTCCTATAATTCACCCCTCCACTTT
TRBV6-5,few,TRBD1,TRBJ1-2,CASSYSVGDSLYGYTF,TGTGCCAGCAGTTACTCAGTGGGGGACAGCCTCTATGGCTACACCTTC
TRBV5-4,-,-,TRBJ2-5,CASSFIGTKETQYF,TGTGCCAGCAGCTTCATCGGGACAAAAGAGACCCAGTACTTC
TRBV9,few,TRBD1,TRBJ1-2,CASSPIDRGSYGYTF,TGTGCCAGCAGCCCTATTGACAGGGGTTCCTATGGCTACACCTTC
TRBV2,-,-,TRBJ1-2,CASSYPGTTYGYTF,TGTGCCAGCAGTTATCCCGGGACAACTTATGGCTACACCTTC
TRBV19,-,TRBD2,TRBJ2-4,CASNAGGSLLNIQYF,TGTGCCAGTAACGCGGGGGGCTCCCTACTGAACATTCAGTACTTC
TRBV5-8,few,-,TRBJ1-3,CASSLVRLISGNTIYF,TGTGCCAGCAGCTTGGTCAGATTGATCTCTGGAAACACCATATATTTT
TRBV4-1,large,-,TRBJ1-1,CASSRKSEDTEAFF,TGCGCCAGCAGCCGGAAGTCGGAGGACACTGAAGCTTTCTTT
TRBV5-1,-,TRBD1,TRBJ2-3,CASRHSGTGATDTQYF,TGCGCCAGCAGGCACTCCGGGACAGGAGCCACAGATACGCAGTATTTT
TRBV28,-,TRBD2,TRBJ2-5,CASRLAGGIETQYF,TGTGCCAGCAGGCTAGCGGGGGGTATTGAGACCCAGTACTTC
TRBV10-3,many,TRBD1,TRBJ1-3,CAISASTGNSGNTIYF,TGTGCCATCAGTGCCTCGACAGGGAACTCTGGAAACACCATATATTTT
TRBV4-2,-,TRBD1,TRBJ1-4,CASSQEGTGGATNEKLFF,TGTGCCAGCAGCCAAGAAGGGACAGGGGGCGCAACTAATGAAAAACTGTTTTTT
TRBV2,-,-,TRBJ1-2,CASSGGEEVYGYTF,TGTGCCAGCAGTGGAGGCGAGGAAGTTTATGGCTACACCTTC
TRBV6-8,few,-,TRBJ2-2,CASSYAHTTSLLGDTGGLFF,TGTGCCAGCAGTTACGCCCACACGACCTCCCTTCTGGGCGATACCGGGGGGCTGTTTTTT
TRBV7-2,-,-,TRBJ2-1,CASSLGPGLPYNEQFF,TGTGCCAGCAGCTTAGGCCCAGGACTCCCTTACAATGAGCAGTTCTTC
TRBV2,-,-,TRBJ2-3,CASSAALSTDTQYF,TGTGCCAGCAGTGCTGCGCTTAGCACAGATACGCAGTATTTT
TRBV15,few,-,TRBJ2-7,CATSRPGTSGYEQYF,TGTGCCACCAGCAGGCCCGGGACCAGCGGGTACGAGCAGTACTTC